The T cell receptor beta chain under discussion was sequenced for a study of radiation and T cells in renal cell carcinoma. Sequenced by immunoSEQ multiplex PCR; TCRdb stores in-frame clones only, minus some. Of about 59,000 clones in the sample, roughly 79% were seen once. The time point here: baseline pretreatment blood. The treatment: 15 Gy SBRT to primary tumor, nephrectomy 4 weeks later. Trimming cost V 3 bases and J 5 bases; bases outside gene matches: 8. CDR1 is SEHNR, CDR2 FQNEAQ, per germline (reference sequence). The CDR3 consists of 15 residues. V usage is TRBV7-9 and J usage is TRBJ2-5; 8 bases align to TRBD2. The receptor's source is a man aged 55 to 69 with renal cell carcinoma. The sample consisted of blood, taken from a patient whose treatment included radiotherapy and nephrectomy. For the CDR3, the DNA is TGTGCCAGCAGCTTTCTAGCGGGCCAAGGGGAGACCCAGTACTTC. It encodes CASSFLAGQGETQYF.